The 23 T cell receptor beta chains reported below all come from one sample, sequenced in a study of cytomegalovirus exposure and HLA in healthy donors. Use of 60 Vbeta and 13 Jbeta primers characterized the PCR. Assay: immunoSEQ multiplex PCR; the TCRdb copy retains only in-frame clones and omits some. The data contain about 70,000 clones, around 69% of them singletons. The sequenced sample was PBMCs. These receptors were obtained from a human donor in good health.

CDR3 sequence: CASSVGAGGKNEQFF. Here the CDR3 DNA reads TGTGCCAGCAGCGTAGGGGCGGGAGGAAAAAATGAGCAGTTCTTC. V is TRBV9 and J is TRBJ2-1; 8 bases are a match to TRBD2. The V segment lost 0 bases and the J segment 7 bases; nucleotides outside the gene matches: 6. Germline V gene lookup returns CDR1 SGDLS and CDR2 YYNGEE. The CDR3 length is 15 residues. Full variable domain (outside the CDR3, taken from reference TRBV9 and TRBJ2-1): DSGVTQTPKHLITATGQRVTLRCSPRSGDLSVYWYQQSLDQGLQFLIQYYNGEERAKGNILERFSAQQFPDLHSELNLSSLELGDSALYFCASSVGAGGKNEQFFGPGTRLTVL.

The V gene is TRBV25-1, the J gene TRBJ2-7; TRBD2 aligns across 8 bases. Losses at the gene ends were 4 bases for V and 3 bases for J; bases not matched to a gene: 14. Germline values: CDR1 MGHDK, CDR2 SYGVNS. This CDR3 region has 17 residues. The CDR3, as DNA: TGTGCCAGCAGTGGCCCTGGACTAGCTGACTCCTACTACGAGCAGTACTTC. It codes for CASSGPGLADSYYEQYF.

The chain couples TRBV19 to TRBJ2-2, with TRBD2 matching 10 bases. CDR3 length equals 17 residues. Looked up from germline, CDR1 is LNHDA and CDR2 is SQIVND (reference sequence). After removal of 6 bases from V and 0 bases from J, the junction contained 7 bases not matched to a gene. CDR3 DNA sequence: TGTGCCAGTAGGCGGTTAGCGGGAGGCGCGAACACCGGGGAGCTGTTTTTT. This codes for CASRRLAGGANTGELFF.

CDR3 sequence (DNA): TGTGCCAGTAGGTCCGCCGTGTCGGATGAGCAGTTCTTC. Translating it yields CASRSAVSDEQFF. The rearrangement uses TRBV19 and TRBJ2-1; D uncertain. Germline CDR1 and CDR2: LNHDA and SQIVND (reference sequence). Trimming stripped 6 bases from V and 8 bases from J, with 14 bases between. The CDR3 contains 13 residues.

The chain uses TRBV19 and TRBJ2-5, with 10 positions matching TRBD2. This CDR3 has 14 amino acids. V gave up 5 bases and J gave up 8 bases; unmatched junction bases: 8. The germline gives CDR1 LNHDA, CDR2 SQIVND (reference sequence). CDR3 in DNA: TGTGCCAGTAGTCCTCTAGCGGGGGTCGTAACCCAGTACTTC. It specifies CASSPLAGVVTQYF.

This clone is medium-sized (0.01 to 0.1%) by share. This chain links TRBV6-6 with TRBJ2-7, with 8 bases fitting TRBD1. This CDR3 is 12 amino acids long. Trimming took 5 bases from V and 11 from J; bases not matched to a gene: 8. Looked up from germline, CDR1 is MNHNY and CDR2 is SVGAGI (reference sequence). The CDR3 here is CASSLVPGGEYF. The CDR3 DNA reads TGTGCCAGCAGTCTCGTTCCAGGGGGCGAGTACTTC.

The chain combines TRBV5-6 with TRBJ1-2; 11 bases line up with TRBD1. V lost 4 bases, J lost 4 bases, and 3 bases stayed unmatched. CDR3 length: 14 residues. Germline V gene lookup returns CDR1 SGHDT and CDR2 YYEEEE. In nucleotides, the CDR3 is TGTGCCAGCAGCCCAGGGACAGGGGGCTATGGCTACACCTTC. This translates into CASSPGTGGYGYTF.

V usage is TRBV27 and J usage is TRBJ2-7, with TRBD1 as a possible D gene (5 bases). Per the germline V gene, CDR1 is MNHEY and CDR2 is SMNVEV (reference sequence). The CDR3 covers 14 residues. The V end lost 2 bases, the J end lost 2 bases, and 10 bases lay between the germline ends. CDR3 sequence: CASSLMPGPYEQYF. The CDR3 nucleotides are TGTGCCAGCAGTTTAATGCCAGGGCCCTACGAGCAGTACTTC.

This clone was picked up a small number of times. The chain carries TRBV6-6 and TRBJ1-1; a weak D match, TRBD1 (5 bases). Per germline, CDR1 MNHNY and CDR2 SVGAGI (reference sequence). CDR3 length: 15 amino acids. V lost 4 bases and J lost 1, with 13 bases in between. For the CDR3, the DNA is TGTGCCAGCAGTTTCAATCGACAGCGGAACACTGAAGCTTTCTTT. It yields the protein CASSFNRQRNTEAFF.

A note on this clone: An end of the junction differs from the germline gene, which may be a read error. V gene TRBV7-9 combines with J gene TRBJ2-3, with D perhaps TRBD2 (6 bases). Germline V gives CDR1 SEHNR, CDR2 FQNEAQ (reference sequence). The CDR3 runs 15 residues. This CDR3 is CASSSQRTSTDAQYF. In DNA form, the CDR3 reads TGTGCCAGCAGCTCGCAGCGAACTAGCACAGATGCGCAGTATTTT.

J is TRBJ2-3 and V is TRBV9; 9 bases are shared with TRBD1. The V segment lost 3 bases and the J segment 4 bases; nucleotides outside the gene matches: 9. The CDR3 contains 16 residues. Germline-derived CDR1 and CDR2 are SGDLS and YYNGEE. The chain's CDR3 is CASSGWDRVGADTQYF. The CDR3 nucleotides read TGTGCCAGCAGCGGTTGGGACAGGGTTGGCGCAGATACGCAGTATTTT.

This clone was seen a few times. V and J are TRBV19 and TRBJ1-1; 8 bases match TRBD1. The germline V gene encodes CDR1 LNHDA and CDR2 SQIVND (reference sequence). The CDR3 sequence is 16 residues long. Losses at the gene ends were 3 bases for V and 0 bases for J; bases not matched to a gene: 6. CDR3 sequence reads: CASSIRTGTMNTEAFF. The CDR3 DNA sequence: TGTGCCAGTAGTATCAGGACAGGGACGATGAACACTGAAGCTTTCTTT.

The sample holds one count of this clone. CDR3 sequence (DNA): TGCAGCGTTTTAAGGGGGCTCCACCCGGATGGCGAGCAGTACTTC. This gives the protein CSVLRGLHPDGEQYF. The J gene is TRBJ2-7, the V gene TRBV29-1, with TRBD1 identical over 7 bases. J was trimmed by 6 bases and V by 5 bases; bases with no gene match: 16. Germline CDR1 is SQVTM and CDR2 is ANQGSEA. The CDR3 covers 15 residues.

This clone came up a few times. V usage is TRBV5-4 and J usage is TRBJ2-5; TRBD1 agrees at 9 bases. J gave up 5 bases and V 4 bases, and 9 bases lay outside the gene matches. Germline V lookup: CDR1 SGHNT, CDR2 YYREEE (reference sequence). The CDR3 runs 15 residues. The CDR3 loop is CASSIRQGGSETQYF. The DNA for the CDR3 is TGTGCCAGCAGCATCCGACAGGGGGGATCGGAGACCCAGTACTTC.

This clone was seen more than once but under ten times. The chain has TRBV2 and TRBJ1-5; no definite D call. V lost 7 bases to trimming and J lost 3 bases, with 13 bases between them. Germline V gene data show CDR1 as SNHLY and CDR2 as FYNNEI. The CDR3 is made up of 14 amino acids. The CDR3: CASTRDRVNQPQHF. The CDR3 nucleotides are TGTGCCAGCACTCGGGATAGGGTCAATCAGCCCCAGCATTTT. The full variable domain, in which reference TRBV2 and TRBJ1-5 provide the parts outside the CDR3, is EPEVTQTPSHQVTQMGQEVILRCVPISNHLYFYWYRQILGQKVEFLVSFYNNEISEKSEIFDDQFSVERPDGSNFTLKIRSTKLEDSAMYFCASTRDRVNQPQHFGDGTRLSIL.

The chain couples TRBV2 to TRBJ2-4; TRBD2 might be the D (6 bases). Trimming took off 2 bases at V and 1 base at J, with 15 bases between the two ends. There are 17 residues in the CDR3. Germline loops: CDR1 SNHLY, CDR2 FYNNEI. The CDR3 loop reads CASSEMGLALAKNIQYF. The CDR3 coding sequence is TGTGCCAGCAGTGAAATGGGGCTAGCGTTGGCCAAAAACATTCAGTACTTC.

This clone has more than one count but fewer than ten. The rearrangement links TRBV11-2 to TRBJ1-2; D is unclear. CDR3 length: 12 amino acids. Germline V gives CDR1 SGHAT, CDR2 FQNNGV. V lost 6 bases and J lost 1, with 6 bases in between. The CDR3: CASSTDNYGYTF. The CDR3 region has the DNA TGTGCCAGCAGTACAGATAACTATGGCTACACCTTC.

The rearrangement uses TRBV30 and TRBJ2-3; 7 nucleotides line up with TRBD2. Trimming at V came to 0 bases and at J to 2 bases, leaving 8 bases not matched to a gene. The germline gives CDR1 GTSNPN, CDR2 SVGIG (reference sequence). This CDR3 contains 16 residues. This chain's CDR3 is CAWSVQGGSTTDTQYF. In nucleotides, the CDR3 is TGTGCCTGGAGTGTACAAGGCGGGAGTACCACAGATACGCAGTATTTT.

The V gene is TRBV19, the J gene TRBJ1-5; D unresolved. CDR3 length equals 13 residues. Per the germline V gene, CDR1 is LNHDA and CDR2 is SQIVND (reference sequence). Trimming removed 2 bases from V and 5 bases from J, with 7 bases in between. The CDR3 loop is CASSIRGDQPQHF. The CDR3, as DNA: TGTGCCAGTAGTATACGGGGTGATCAGCCCCAGCATTTT.

V gene TRBV6-1 combines with J gene TRBJ1-5; TRBD1 aligns across 8 bases. Germline CDR1 is MNHNS and CDR2 is SASEGT. The CDR3 contains 15 residues. Trimming at V came to 2 bases and at J to 5 bases, leaving 5 bases not matched to a gene. The DNA for the CDR3 is TGTGCCAGCAGTGAATCAGGGGGCCGTTATCAGCCCCAGCATTTT. Protein product: CASSESGGRYQPQHF.

The chain couples TRBV9 to TRBJ1-2; TRBD1 is a possible D gene (5 bases). This CDR3 contains 15 residues. The germline gives CDR1 SGDLS, CDR2 YYNGEE. Trimming took 0 bases from V and 4 from J, leaving 13 bases between them. This CDR3 is CASSVGSAGAYGYTF. The CDR3 bases are TGTGCCAGCAGCGTAGGGTCGGCTGGGGCCTATGGCTACACCTTC.

This clone appeared a single time. The V gene is TRBV6-1, the J gene TRBJ2-7, with 10 bases matching TRBD1. Unmatched junction bases numbered 7, after V lost 2 bases and J lost 6 bases. The CDR3 contains 15 residues. The germline gives CDR1 MNHNS, CDR2 SASEGT. CDR3: CASSERETGGSEQYF. The CDR3 DNA follows: TGTGCCAGCAGTGAACGCGAGACAGGGGGCTCCGAGCAGTACTTC.

This sequence joins TRBV4-1 and TRBJ2-5; D perhaps matches TRBD2 (7 bases). The germline CDR1 and CDR2 sequences are MGHRA and YSYEKL. V shed 0 bases and J shed 2 bases, with 13 bases lying between them. The CDR3 has 16 amino acids. The CDR3 is CASSQDSGRGQETQYF. The CDR3 nucleotides are TGCGCCAGCAGCCAAGATTCAGGGAGGGGGCAAGAGACCCAGTACTTC.